The entry that follows covers one T cell receptor beta chain sequence. Germline loops: CDR1 DFQATT, CDR2 SNEGSKA (reference sequence). The CDR3 is 14 residues long. The germline V and J ends were trimmed by 6 bases and 5 bases, with 17 bases remaining between them. This entry is derived from a study of patients and donors after allogeneic stem cell transplantation. TCRdb reprocessed the RT-PCR reads via MiXCR and lists one record per CDR3 protein. The table has about a million distinct CDR3 sequences, roughly 18% seen once. This chain joins TRBV20-1 and TRBJ2-1; D might be TRBD2 (6 bases). Sequencing was carried out using blood, either unsorted or a sorted T cell fraction (not recorded which). This TCR was recovered from a human donor who was either an allogeneic HSCT recipient or a stem cell or donor lymphocyte infusion donor (not recorded which). It is not recorded whose cells these are; they may come from a transplant donor. The CDR3 DNA follows: TGCAGTGCGCGACCCGGGAGTAAAAACAATGAGCAGTTCTTC. As protein: CSARPGSKNNEQFF.